This paragraph covers one T cell receptor beta chain sequence. This sample was taken from a study of blood T cell repertoires in COVID-19. For the study at large: The cDNA or gDNA used as material had been derived from T cells, B-cell-depleted T cells, or PBMCs.

Across 20 to 25 US areas, participants ranged in age from roughly 18 to 95 years. Original analysis: Amplifying reference gene primers gave estimates of nucleated cell counts. Here immunoSEQ multiplex PCR was the method, and the copy in TCRdb shows in-frame clones only, minus some. Clone size and V and J calls were adopted from that table, with D and trimming inferred from the DNA. The sample lists approximately 250,000 clones, 80% to 90% occurring once. This CDR3 spans 16 amino acids. Germline assignment: CDR1 KGHSH and CDR2 LQKENI. Trimming took 3 bases from V and 5 from J; bases not matched to a gene: 6.

The sequence was collected from a woman aged 40 to 49 who had been exposed to COVID-19. The chain combines TRBV18 with TRBJ2-3; TRBD2 agrees at 12 bases. The sample taken for sequencing was PBMCs or T cells enriched from blood (not recorded which). The CDR3 nucleotides are TGTGCCAGCTCACCGGAACTAGCGGGAGGCCTAGATACGCAGTATTTT. This encodes CASSPELAGGLDTQYF.